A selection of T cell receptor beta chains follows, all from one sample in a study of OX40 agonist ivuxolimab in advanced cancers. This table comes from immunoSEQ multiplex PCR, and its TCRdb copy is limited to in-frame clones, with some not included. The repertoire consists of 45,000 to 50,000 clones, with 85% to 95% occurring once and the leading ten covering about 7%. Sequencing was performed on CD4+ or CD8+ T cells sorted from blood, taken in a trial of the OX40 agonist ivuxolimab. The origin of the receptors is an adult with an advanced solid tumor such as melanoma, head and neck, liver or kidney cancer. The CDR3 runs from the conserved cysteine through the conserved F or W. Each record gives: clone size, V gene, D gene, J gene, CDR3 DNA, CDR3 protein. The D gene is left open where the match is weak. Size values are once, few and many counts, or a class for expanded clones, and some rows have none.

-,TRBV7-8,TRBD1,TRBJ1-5,TGTGCCAGCAGCTTAGGGACAGGGGGGCATCAGCCCCAGCATTTT,CASSLGTGGHQPQHF
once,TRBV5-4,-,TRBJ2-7,TGTGCCAGCAGCTTGGAGGGGAACTACGAGCAGTACTTC,CASSLEGNYEQYF
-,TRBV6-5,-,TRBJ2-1,TGTGCCAGCAGTTGGGATCGAAGCGATGAGCAGTTCTTC,CASSWDRSDEQFF
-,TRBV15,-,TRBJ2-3,TGTGCCACCAGCAGAGATTCAAGAGGGGATACGCAGTATTTT,CATSRDSRGDTQYF
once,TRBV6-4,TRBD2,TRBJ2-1,TGTGCCAGCAGTGAGTTAGCGGGGGCCCTGGATGAGCAGTTCTTC,CASSELAGALDEQFF
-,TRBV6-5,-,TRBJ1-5,TGTGCCAGCAGCCCTGGGGGGAGGCCCCAGCATTTT,CASSPGGRPQHF
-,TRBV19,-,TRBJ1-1,TGTGCCAGTAGTATTTTCGGGCAGTCGAACACTGAAGCTTTCTTT,CASSIFGQSNTEAFF
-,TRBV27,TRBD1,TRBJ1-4,TGTGCCAGCAGTCAGGGGGGGGAAAAACTGTTTTTT,CASSQGGEKLFF
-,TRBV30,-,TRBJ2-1,TGTGCCTGGAGTACCCACAATGAGCAGTTCTTC,CAWSTHNEQFF
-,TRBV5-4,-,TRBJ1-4,TGTGCCAGCAGCCCCCCGGACGGTGAAAAACTGTTTTTT,CASSPPDGEKLFF
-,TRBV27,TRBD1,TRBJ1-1,TGTGCCAGCAGTTTAAACAGGGGCCCAGGCACTGAAGCTTTCTTT,CASSLNRGPGTEAFF
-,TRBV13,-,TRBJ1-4,TGTGCCAGCAGCTTAAAAGGGCGGGGCAGGGCTAATGAAAAACTGTTTTTT,CASSLKGRGRANEKLFF
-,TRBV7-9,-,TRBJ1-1,TGTGCCAGCAGCCCTGACAGGCTGGTCACTGAAGCTTTCTTT,CASSPDRLVTEAFF
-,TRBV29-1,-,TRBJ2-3,TGCAGCGTTTCCGGGACACATAATGGGGACACAGATACGCAGTATTTT,CSVSGTHNGDTDTQYF
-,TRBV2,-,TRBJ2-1,TGTGCCAGCAGTGATCACACGAGCACCTACAATGAGCAGTTCTTC,CASSDHTSTYNEQFF
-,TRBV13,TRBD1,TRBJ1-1,TGTGCCAGCAGTCGAGACAGGGGGGGCACTGAAGCTTTCTTT,CASSRDRGGTEAFF
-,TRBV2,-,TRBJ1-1,TGTGCCATCCGACAGATTAGTGAGAACACTGAAGCTTTCTTT,CAIRQISENTEAFF
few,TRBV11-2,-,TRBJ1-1,TGTGCCAGCGCCGGGCGAACGAACACTGAAGCTTTCTTT,CASAGRTNTEAFF
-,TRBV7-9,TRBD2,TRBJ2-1,TGTGCCAGCAGCTCACTAGCGGGGGGCAGGCATGAGCAGTTCTTC,CASSSLAGGRHEQFF
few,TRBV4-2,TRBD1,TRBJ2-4,TGTGCCAGCAGCCAAGATATGGGACAGGCTGCCATTCAGTACTTC,CASSQDMGQAAIQYF
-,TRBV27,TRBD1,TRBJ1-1,TGTGCCAGCAGGCCTAACAGGGGGCAGGTTGGCACTGAAGCTTTCTTT,CASRPNRGQVGTEAFF
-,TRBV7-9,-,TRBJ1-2,TGTGCCAGCAGCTTAGAGGCACCGCTACCCTATGGCTACACCTTC,CASSLEAPLPYGYTF
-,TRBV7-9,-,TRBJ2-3,TGTGCCAGCAGCTTTCCGGGGAGAGATACGCAGTATTTT,CASSFPGRDTQYF
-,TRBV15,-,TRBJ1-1,TGTGCCACCAGCCGAAGGGGGACTGAAGCTTTCTTT,CATSRRGTEAFF
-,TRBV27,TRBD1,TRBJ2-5,TGTGCCAGCAGCAGGGGGTTCCAAGAGACCCAGTACTTC,CASSRGFQETQYF
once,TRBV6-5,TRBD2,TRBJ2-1,TGTGCCAGCAGTTCCGCCACTAGCGGGGGGTACAATGAGCAGTTCTTC,CASSSATSGGYNEQFF
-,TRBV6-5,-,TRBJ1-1,TGTGCCAGCAGTTACTCGAAATCTCTGAACACTGAAGCTTTCTTT,CASSYSKSLNTEAFF
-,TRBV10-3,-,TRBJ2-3,TGTGCCACCCAGGAGGCAGATACGCAGTATTTT,CATQEADTQYF
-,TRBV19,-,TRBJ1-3,TGTGCCAGTAGTCCGGCTCGGGGAAACACCATATATTTT,CASSPARGNTIYF
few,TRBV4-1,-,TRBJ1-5,TGCGCCAGCAGCGCCTACGCGGGACTCAATCAGCCCCAGCATTTT,CASSAYAGLNQPQHF
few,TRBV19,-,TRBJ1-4,TGTGCCAGTAGTATAGGAACAGAGGAACTGTTTTTT,CASSIGTEELFF
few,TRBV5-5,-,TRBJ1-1,TGTGCCAGCAGCTCAAGCTGGGGAGGCACTGAAGCTTTCTTT,CASSSSWGGTEAFF
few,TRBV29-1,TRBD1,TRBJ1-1,TGCAGCGTTAACCGACAGGGGGAGAGCACTGAAGCTTTCTTT,CSVNRQGESTEAFF
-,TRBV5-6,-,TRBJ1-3,TGTGCCAGCAGCAGAAGATGGGGGAATGGAAACACCATATATTTT,CASSRRWGNGNTIYF
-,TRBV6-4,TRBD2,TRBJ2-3,TGTGCCAGCAGCGAAGAGGCGGGGGGGAGCACAGATACGCAGTATTTT,CASSEEAGGSTDTQYF
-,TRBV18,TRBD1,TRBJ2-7,TGTGCCAGCTCACCAGGGGACAGGAGCCGCTACGAGCAGTACTTC,CASSPGDRSRYEQYF
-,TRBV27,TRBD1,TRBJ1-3,TGTGCCAGTCGACAGGGTTCGGCCATATATTTT,CASRQGSAIYF
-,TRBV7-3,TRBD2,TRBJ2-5,TGTGCCAGCAGCTCTTCCGCACTAGCGGGAGCAGAGACCCAGTACTTC,CASSSSALAGAETQYF
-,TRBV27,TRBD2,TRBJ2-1,TGTGCCAGCAGGTGGGGCGGGGGCAATGAGCAGTTCTTC,CASRWGGGNEQFF